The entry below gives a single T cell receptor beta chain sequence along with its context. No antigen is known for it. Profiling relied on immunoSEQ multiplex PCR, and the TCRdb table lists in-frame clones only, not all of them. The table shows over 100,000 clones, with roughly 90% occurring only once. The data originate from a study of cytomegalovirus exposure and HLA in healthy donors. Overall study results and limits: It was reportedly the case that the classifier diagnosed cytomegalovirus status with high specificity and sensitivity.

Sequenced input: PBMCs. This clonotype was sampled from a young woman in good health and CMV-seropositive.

The chain's CDR3 is CSGRTSGRTDTQYF. In nucleotides, the CDR3 is TGCAGCGGCAGGACTAGCGGGAGAACAGATACGCAGTATTTT. The chain employs TRBV29-1 and TRBJ2-3, with TRBD2 matching 13 bases. This CDR3 spans 14 amino acids. Germline assignment: CDR1 SQVTM and CDR2 ANQGSEA. V shed 7 bases and J 3 bases; nucleotides not matched to a gene: 4.